This TCR beta chain was profiled in a study of cytomegalovirus exposure and HLA in healthy donors. Whole-study findings and limits: The majority of CMV-associated TCR beta chains were reported as apparently HLA-restricted in a later analysis. A link between a missense DCLRE1C variant and TCR beta V- and J-gene trimming emerged from a later analysis. Reports credit the classifier with highly specific, highly sensitive diagnosis of cytomegalovirus status.

Trimming cost V 4 bases and J 6 bases, with 13 bases left between them. Germline V CDR1 and CDR2: MNHEY, SMNVEV (reference sequence). This CDR3 spans 13 amino acids. Comment on this clone: No antigen is known for it.

The study ran its PCR with 60 Vbeta and 13 Jbeta primers. Profiled with immunoSEQ multiplex PCR; TCRdb holds only in-frame clones, not every one. The table has around 190,000 clones, roughly 80% seen once; the top ten hold around 1.5%. The specimen sequenced was PBMCs. The TCR originated in a woman between 50 and 59 years old in good health and CMV-seronegative. The V call is TRBV27, the J call TRBJ2-7; a possible D gene is TRBD2 (5 bases). The CDR3 is CASSSGGWGEQYF. The CDR3 DNA follows: TGTGCCAGCAGTTCTGGAGGTTGGGGCGAGCAGTACTTC.